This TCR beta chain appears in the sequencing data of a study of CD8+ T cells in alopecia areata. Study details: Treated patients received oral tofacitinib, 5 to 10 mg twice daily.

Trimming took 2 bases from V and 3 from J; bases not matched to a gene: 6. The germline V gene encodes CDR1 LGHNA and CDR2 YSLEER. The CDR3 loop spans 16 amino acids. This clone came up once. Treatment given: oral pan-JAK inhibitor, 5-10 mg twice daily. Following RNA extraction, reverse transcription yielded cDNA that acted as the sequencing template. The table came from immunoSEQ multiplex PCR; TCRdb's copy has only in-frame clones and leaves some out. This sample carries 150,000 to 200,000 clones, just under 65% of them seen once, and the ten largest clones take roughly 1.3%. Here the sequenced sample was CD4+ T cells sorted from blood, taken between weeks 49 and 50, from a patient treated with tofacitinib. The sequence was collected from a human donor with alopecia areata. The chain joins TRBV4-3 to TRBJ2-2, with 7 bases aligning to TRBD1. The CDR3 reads CASSQHRDRHTGELFF. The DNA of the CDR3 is TGCGCCAGCAGCCAACACCGGGACAGACACACCGGGGAGCTGTTTTTT.